This entry lists 8 T cell receptor beta chains sequenced from one sample in a study of T cells in localized non-small cell lung cancer. TCRdb keeps only in-frame clones here, not all; method: immunoSEQ multiplex PCR. Of about 46,000 clones in the sample, around 86% were seen once. The source material was peripheral blood mononuclear cells, sampled before any cancer treatment. These receptors all come from a man aged 35-69 years with stage III lung adenocarcinoma.

The rearrangement links TRBV5-4 to TRBJ2-7, with 8 bases fitting TRBD2. The trim removed 0 bases at V and 2 bases at J, leaving 4 bases unmatched. Germline CDR1 and CDR2: SGHNT and YYREEE (reference sequence). This CDR3 is 15 amino acids long. The CDR3 loop is CASSLGGLVPYEQYF. CDR3 sequence (DNA): TGTGCCAGCAGCTTGGGGGGACTAGTACCCTACGAGCAGTACTTC.

The chain carries TRBV2 and TRBJ1-2; maybe TRBD1 (5 bases). Germline V gene sequence: CDR1 SNHLY, CDR2 FYNNEI. V lost 5 bases to trimming and J lost 1 base, with 8 bases between them. There are 13 residues in the CDR3. As DNA, the CDR3 is TGTGCCAGCAGTACAGACAGTAACTATGGCTACACCTTC. This encodes CASSTDSNYGYTF.

This clone was seen a few times. This chain links TRBV6-5 with TRBJ1-2, with D uncertain. Germline V lookup: CDR1 MNHEY, CDR2 SVGAGI. The CDR3 spans 14 residues. V was shortened by 0 bases and J by 4 bases, with 9 bases between the two germline ends. In nucleotides, the CDR3 is TGTGCCAGCAGTTACTCTCAGAGCCGCTATGGCTACACCTTC. Translation: CASSYSQSRYGYTF.

The chain links TRBV6-5 to TRBJ1-1; D is uncertain. Germline values: CDR1 MNHEY, CDR2 SVGAGI. The V end lost 0 bases, the J end lost 4 bases, and 9 bases lay between the germline ends. The CDR3 runs to 14 residues. CDR3 nucleotide sequence: TGTGCCAGCAGTTACTCCCGACAAGGCACTGAAGCTTTCTTT. Protein: CASSYSRQGTEAFF.

This chain connects TRBV11-3 to TRBJ2-1, with D possibly matching TRBD2 (6 bases). The CDR3 covers 16 residues. Germline V lookup: CDR1 SGHNT, CDR2 YENEEA. V gave up 5 bases and J gave up 6 bases, with 20 bases separating them. The CDR3 protein is CASSPRLRGSGNEQFF. The CDR3 DNA follows: TGTGCCAGCAGCCCACGTCTACGGGGGTCAGGCAATGAGCAGTTCTTC.

CDR3: CASSMSPGSTEAFF. DNA for the CDR3: TGTGCCAGTAGTATGTCCCCAGGAAGCACTGAAGCTTTCTTT. The chain couples TRBV19 to TRBJ1-1; the D is unclear. Germline CDR1 and CDR2: LNHDA and SQIVND (reference sequence). The CDR3 is 14 amino acids. V dropped 3 bases and J dropped 4 bases, with 12 bases sitting between them.

This clone appeared once. CDR3 coding DNA: TGTGCCAGCAGCTGGGGCGGTGCAACTAATGAAAAACTGTTTTTT. Its translation: CASSWGGATNEKLFF. This chain joins TRBV5-8 and TRBJ1-4, with D maybe TRBD1 (5 bases). CDR1 is SGHTS, CDR2 YDEGEE, per germline. The CDR3 runs 15 residues. V was clipped by 3 bases and J by 0 bases, with 9 bases between them.

This clone was seen once. This chain uses TRBV7-2 with TRBJ2-5; D unresolved. Trimming took 3 bases from V and 6 from J, leaving 11 bases between them. From germline, CDR1 is SGHTA and CDR2 FQGNSA. CDR3 length equals 13 residues. The CDR3 region has the DNA TGTGCCAGCAGCTTGGGCCCCCAGCAGACCCAGTACTTC. Residues: CASSLGPQQTQYF.